This T cell receptor beta chain was identified in a study of preoperative IRX-2 immunotherapy in early breast cancer. Clones were sequenced by immunoSEQ multiplex PCR, and TCRdb holds only the in-frame ones, with some missing. The sample lists 1,400 to 1,500 clones; 55% to 70% were seen once. Treatment noted: preoperative locoregional IRX-2 cytokine immunotherapy. This clone has more than one count but fewer than ten. The V gene's germline CDR1 is LNHDA and CDR2 SQIVND (reference sequence). V was clipped by 5 bases and J by 11 bases; unmatched bases: 11. The CDR3 is made up of 14 amino acids. The rearrangement uses TRBV19 and TRBJ1-1; 10 bases fit TRBD1. This clonotype was sampled from a human donor with breast cancer. The sequencing here drew on tumor tissue, taken before IRX-2 immunotherapy. CDR3: CASSLPGTGVLAFF. The CDR3 DNA follows: TGTGCCAGTAGTCTGCCCGGGACAGGGGTTCTTGCTTTCTTT. Full variable domain (missing parts from reference TRBV19 and TRBJ1-1): DGGITQSPKYLFRKEGQNVTLSCEQNLNHDAMYWYRQDPGQGLRLIYYSQIVNDFQKGDIAEGYSVSREKKESFPLTVTSAQKNPTAFYLCASSLPGTGVLAFFGQGTRLTVV.